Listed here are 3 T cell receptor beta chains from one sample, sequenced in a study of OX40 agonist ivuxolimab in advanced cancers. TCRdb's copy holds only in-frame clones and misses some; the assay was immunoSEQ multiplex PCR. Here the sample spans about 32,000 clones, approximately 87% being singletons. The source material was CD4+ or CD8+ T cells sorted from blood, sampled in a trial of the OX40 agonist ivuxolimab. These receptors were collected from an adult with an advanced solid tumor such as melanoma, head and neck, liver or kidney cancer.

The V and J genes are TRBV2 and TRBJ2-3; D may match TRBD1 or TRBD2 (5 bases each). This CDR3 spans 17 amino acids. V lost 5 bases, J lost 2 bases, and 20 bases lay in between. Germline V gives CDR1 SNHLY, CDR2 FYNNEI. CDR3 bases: TGTGCCAGCAGTAAGGGAGTCGGCAGGGAGACCACAGATACGCAGTATTTT. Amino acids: CASSKGVGRETTDTQYF.

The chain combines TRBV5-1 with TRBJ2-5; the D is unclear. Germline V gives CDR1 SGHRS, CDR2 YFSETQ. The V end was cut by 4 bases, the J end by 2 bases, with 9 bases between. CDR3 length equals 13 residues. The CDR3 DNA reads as TGCGCCAGCAGCCCAAGATTACAAGAGACCCAGTACTTC. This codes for CASSPRLQETQYF.

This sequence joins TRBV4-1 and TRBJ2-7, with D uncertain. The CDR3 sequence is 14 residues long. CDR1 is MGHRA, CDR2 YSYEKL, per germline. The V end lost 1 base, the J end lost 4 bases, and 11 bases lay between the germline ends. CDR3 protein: CASSQALGWYEQYF. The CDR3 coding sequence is TGCGCCAGCAGCCAAGCGCTAGGGTGGTACGAGCAGTACTTC.